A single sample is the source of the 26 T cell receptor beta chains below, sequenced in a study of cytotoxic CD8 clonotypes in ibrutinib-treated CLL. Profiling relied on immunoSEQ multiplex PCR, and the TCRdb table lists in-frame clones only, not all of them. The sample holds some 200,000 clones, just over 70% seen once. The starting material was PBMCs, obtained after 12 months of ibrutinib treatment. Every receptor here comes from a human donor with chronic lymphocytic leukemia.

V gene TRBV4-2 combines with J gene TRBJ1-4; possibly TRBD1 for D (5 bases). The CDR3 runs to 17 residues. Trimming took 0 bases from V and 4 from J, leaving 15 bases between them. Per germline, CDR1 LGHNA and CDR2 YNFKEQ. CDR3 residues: CASSQDLAGVFNEKLFF. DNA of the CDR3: TGTGCCAGCAGCCAAGATTTGGCGGGGGTCTTTAATGAAAAACTGTTTTTT.

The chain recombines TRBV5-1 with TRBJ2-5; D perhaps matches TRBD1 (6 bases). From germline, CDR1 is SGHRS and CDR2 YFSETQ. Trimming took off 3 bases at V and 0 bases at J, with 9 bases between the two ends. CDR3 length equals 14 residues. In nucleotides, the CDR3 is TGCGCCAGCAGCTCCGGACAGTACCAAGAGACCCAGTACTTC. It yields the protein CASSSGQYQETQYF. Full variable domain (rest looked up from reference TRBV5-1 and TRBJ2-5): KAGVTQTPRYLIKTRGQQVTLSCSPISGHRSVSWYQQTPGQGLQFLFEYFSETQRNKGNFPGRFSGRQFSNSRSEMNVSTLELGDSALYLCASSSGQYQETQYFGPGTRLLVL.

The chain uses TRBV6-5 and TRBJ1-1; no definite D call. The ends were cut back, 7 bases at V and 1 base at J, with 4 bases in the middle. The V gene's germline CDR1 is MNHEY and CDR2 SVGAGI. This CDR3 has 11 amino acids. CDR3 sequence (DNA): TGTGCCAGCATGGGGAACACTGAAGCTTTCTTT. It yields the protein CASMGNTEAFF.

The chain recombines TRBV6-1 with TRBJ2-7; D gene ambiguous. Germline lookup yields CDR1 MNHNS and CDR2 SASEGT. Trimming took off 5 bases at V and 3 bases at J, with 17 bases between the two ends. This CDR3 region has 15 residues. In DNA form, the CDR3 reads TGTGCCAGCAGTCCCGAACCTGGACGGATCTACGAGCAGTACTTC. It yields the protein CASSPEPGRIYEQYF.

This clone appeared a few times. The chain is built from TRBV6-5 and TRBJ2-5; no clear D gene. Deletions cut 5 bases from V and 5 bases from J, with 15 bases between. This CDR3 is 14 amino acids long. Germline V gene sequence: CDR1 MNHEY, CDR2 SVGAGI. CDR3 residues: CASSLRLGIETQYF. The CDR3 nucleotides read TGTGCCAGCAGTCTACGATTGGGTATCGAGACCCAGTACTTC.

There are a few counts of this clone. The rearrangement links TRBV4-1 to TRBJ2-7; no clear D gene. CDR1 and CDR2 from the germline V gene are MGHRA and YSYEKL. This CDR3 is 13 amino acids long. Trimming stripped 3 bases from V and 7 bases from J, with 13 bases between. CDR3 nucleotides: TGCGCCAGCAGCCAGCTTTGGGTGGGGGAGCAGTACTTC. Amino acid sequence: CASSQLWVGEQYF.

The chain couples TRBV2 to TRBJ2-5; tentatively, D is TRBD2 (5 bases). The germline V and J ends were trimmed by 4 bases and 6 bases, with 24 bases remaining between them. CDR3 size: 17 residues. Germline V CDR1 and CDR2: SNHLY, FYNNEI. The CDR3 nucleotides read TGTGCCAGCAGTGGCAAGAGCGGATGGGCGGAAGGGAAGACCCAGTACTTC. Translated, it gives CASSGKSGWAEGKTQYF.

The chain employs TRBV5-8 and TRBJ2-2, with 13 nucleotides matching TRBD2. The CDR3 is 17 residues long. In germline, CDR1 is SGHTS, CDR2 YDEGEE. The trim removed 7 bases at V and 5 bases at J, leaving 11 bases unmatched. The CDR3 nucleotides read TGTGCCAGCGGAACCGGGACTAGCGGGGAAGGAACCGGGGAGCTGTTTTTT. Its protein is CASGTGTSGEGTGELFF.

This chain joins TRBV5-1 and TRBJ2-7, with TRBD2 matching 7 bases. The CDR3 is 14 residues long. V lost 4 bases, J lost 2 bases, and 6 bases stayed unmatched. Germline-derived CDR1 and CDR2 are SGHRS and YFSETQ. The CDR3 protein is CASSVRGRTYEQYF. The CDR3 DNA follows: TGCGCCAGCAGCGTCCGCGGGAGAACCTACGAGCAGTACTTC.

The DNA for the CDR3 is TGCGCCAGCAGCTTGGCCGGTAGGAGCGGCTACACCTTC. Protein sequence: CASSLAGRSGYTF. The chain recombines TRBV5-1 with TRBJ1-2, with unresolved D. The germline gives CDR1 SGHRS, CDR2 YFSETQ. V dropped 0 bases and J dropped 8 bases, with 11 bases sitting between them. CDR3 length: 13 residues.

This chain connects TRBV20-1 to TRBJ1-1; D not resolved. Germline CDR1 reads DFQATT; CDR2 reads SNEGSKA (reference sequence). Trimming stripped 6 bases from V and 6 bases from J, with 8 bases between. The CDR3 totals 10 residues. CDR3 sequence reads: CSARRAEAFF. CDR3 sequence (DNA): TGCAGTGCGAGGAGAGCTGAAGCTTTCTTT.

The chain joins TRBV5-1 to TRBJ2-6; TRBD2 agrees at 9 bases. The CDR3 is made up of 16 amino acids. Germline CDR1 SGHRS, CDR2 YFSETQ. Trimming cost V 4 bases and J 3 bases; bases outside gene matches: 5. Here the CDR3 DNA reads TGCGCCAGCAGCAGCGGGACTAGCTTTGGGGCCAACGTCCTGACTTTC. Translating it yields CASSSGTSFGANVLTF. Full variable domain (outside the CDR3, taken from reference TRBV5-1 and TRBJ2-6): KAGVTQTPRYLIKTRGQQVTLSCSPISGHRSVSWYQQTPGQGLQFLFEYFSETQRNKGNFPGRFSGRQFSNSRSEMNVSTLELGDSALYLCASSSGTSFGANVLTFGAGSRLTVL.

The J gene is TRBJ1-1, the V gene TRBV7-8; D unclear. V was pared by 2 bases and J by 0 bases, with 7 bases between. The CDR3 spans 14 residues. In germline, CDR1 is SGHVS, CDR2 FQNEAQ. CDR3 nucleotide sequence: TGTGCCAGCAGCTTACGGTGGTTGAACACTGAAGCTTTCTTT. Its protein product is CASSLRWLNTEAFF.

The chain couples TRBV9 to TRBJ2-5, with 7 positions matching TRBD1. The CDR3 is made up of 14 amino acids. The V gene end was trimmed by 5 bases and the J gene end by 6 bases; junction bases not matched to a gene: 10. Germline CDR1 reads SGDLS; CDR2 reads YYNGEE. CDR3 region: CASSSGQDKKTQYF. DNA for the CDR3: TGTGCCAGCAGTTCCGGACAGGACAAGAAGACCCAGTACTTC.

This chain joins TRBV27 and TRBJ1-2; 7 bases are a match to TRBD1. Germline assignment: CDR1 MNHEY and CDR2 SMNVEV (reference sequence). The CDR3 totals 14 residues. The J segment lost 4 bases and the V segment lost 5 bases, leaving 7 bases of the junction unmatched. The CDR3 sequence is CASSPPGGAYGYTF. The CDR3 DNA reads TGTGCCAGCAGTCCCCCAGGGGGGGCCTATGGCTACACCTTC.

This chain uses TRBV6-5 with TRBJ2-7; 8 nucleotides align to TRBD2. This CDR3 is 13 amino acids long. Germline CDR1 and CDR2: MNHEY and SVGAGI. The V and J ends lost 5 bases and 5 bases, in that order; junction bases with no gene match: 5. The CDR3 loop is CASSPVGGDEQYF. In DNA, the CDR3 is TGTGCCAGCAGTCCCGTCGGGGGGGACGAGCAGTACTTC.

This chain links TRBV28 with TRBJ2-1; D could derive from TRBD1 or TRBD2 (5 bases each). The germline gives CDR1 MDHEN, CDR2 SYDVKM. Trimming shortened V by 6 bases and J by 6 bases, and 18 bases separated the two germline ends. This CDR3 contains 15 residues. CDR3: CASSRDPPRFNEQFF. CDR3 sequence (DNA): TGTGCCAGCAGCCGGGACCCACCTCGCTTCAATGAGCAGTTCTTC.

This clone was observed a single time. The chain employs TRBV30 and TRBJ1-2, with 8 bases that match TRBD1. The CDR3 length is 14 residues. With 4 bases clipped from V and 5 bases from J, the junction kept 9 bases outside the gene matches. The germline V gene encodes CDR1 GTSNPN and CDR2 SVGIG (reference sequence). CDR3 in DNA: TGTGCCTGGACGCAGGGGGCAACAAGTTATGGCTACACCTTC. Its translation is CAWTQGATSYGYTF.

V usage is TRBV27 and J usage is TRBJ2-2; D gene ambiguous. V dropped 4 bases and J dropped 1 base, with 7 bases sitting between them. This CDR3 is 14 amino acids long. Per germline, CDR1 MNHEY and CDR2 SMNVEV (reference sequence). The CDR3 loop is CASSWAGNTGELFF. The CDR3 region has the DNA TGTGCCAGCAGTTGGGCAGGGAACACCGGGGAGCTGTTTTTT.

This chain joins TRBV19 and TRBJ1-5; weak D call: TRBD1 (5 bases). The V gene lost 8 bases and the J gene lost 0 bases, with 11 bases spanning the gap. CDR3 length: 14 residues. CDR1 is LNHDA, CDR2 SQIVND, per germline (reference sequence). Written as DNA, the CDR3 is TGTGCCAGTTCCCCCGACAGTAGCAATCAGCCCCAGCATTTT. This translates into CASSPDSSNQPQHF.

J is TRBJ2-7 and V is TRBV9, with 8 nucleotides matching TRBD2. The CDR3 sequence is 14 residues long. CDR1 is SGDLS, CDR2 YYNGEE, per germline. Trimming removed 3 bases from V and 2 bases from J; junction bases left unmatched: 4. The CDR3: CASSAGTSPYEQYF. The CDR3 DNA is TGTGCCAGCAGCGCCGGGACTAGTCCCTACGAGCAGTACTTC.

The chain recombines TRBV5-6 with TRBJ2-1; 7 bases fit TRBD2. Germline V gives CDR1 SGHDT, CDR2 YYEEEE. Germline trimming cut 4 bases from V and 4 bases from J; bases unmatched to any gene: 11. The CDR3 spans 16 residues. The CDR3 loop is CASSRTRGAGYNEQFF. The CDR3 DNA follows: TGTGCCAGCAGCCGCACCCGAGGAGCGGGGTACAATGAGCAGTTCTTC.

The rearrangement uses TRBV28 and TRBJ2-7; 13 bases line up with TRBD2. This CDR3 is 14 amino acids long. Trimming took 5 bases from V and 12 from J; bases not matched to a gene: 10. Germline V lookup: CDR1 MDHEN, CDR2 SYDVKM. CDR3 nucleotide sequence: TGTGCCAGCAGTCCCGGGACTAGCGGGGTCAAAAGGTACTTC. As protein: CASSPGTSGVKRYF.

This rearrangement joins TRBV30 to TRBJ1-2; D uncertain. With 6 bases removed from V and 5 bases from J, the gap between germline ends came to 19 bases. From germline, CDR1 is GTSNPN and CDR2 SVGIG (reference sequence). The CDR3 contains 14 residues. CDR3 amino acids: CACPRVLEDYGYTF. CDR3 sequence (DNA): TGTGCCTGCCCCCGGGTCCTAGAGGATTATGGCTACACCTTC. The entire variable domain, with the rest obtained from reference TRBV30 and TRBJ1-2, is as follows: SQTIHQWPATLVQPVGSPLSLECTVEGTSNPNLYWYRQAAGRGLQLLFYSVGIGQISSEVPQNLSASRPQDRQFILSSKKLLLSDSGFYLCACPRVLEDYGYTFGSGTRLTVV.

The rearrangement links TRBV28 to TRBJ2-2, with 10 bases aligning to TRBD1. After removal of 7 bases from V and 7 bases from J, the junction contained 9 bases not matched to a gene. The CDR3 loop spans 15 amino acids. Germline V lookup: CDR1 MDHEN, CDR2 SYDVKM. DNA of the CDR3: TGTGCCAGCAAAACCGGGACAGGGGTGTTCGGGGAGCTGTTTTTT. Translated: CASKTGTGVFGELFF.

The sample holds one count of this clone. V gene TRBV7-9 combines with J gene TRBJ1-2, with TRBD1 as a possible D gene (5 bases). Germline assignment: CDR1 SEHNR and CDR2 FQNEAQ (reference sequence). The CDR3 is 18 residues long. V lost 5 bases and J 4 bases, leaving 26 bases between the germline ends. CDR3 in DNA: TGTGCCAGCAGCCTACAGGACCCGGGCAGGGCGTCCCTCTATGGCTACACCTTC. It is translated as CASSLQDPGRASLYGYTF.